This T cell receptor beta chain was captured by sequencing in a study of blood T cell repertoires in COVID-19. Turning to the study itself: Acute and convalescent COVID-19 specimens originated in the United States, Italy and Spain. The cDNA or gDNA used as material had been derived from T cells, B-cell-depleted T cells, or PBMCs.

Those enrolled in Seattle joined during active infection and were followed longitudinally afterward. Profiled with immunoSEQ multiplex PCR; TCRdb holds only in-frame clones, not every one. The repertoire holds approximately 140,000 clones, with 88% as singletons. The receptor was derived from a human donor with COVID-19, enrolled during active disease. The donor label of this sample is uncertain. Sequenced sample: peripheral blood.

For the CDR3, the DNA is TGTGCCAGCAGCGCCGGGTATCAGCCCCAGCATTTT. Its protein is CASSAGYQPQHF. This sequence joins TRBV9 and TRBJ1-5, with D unclear. Germline V CDR1 and CDR2: SGDLS, YYNGEE. CDR3 length: 12 residues. Trimming removed 3 bases from V and 5 bases from J, with 6 bases in between. The full variable domain, completed using reference TRBV9 and TRBJ1-5, is DSGVTQTPKHLITATGQRVTLRCSPRSGDLSVYWYQQSLDQGLQFLIQYYNGEERAKGNILERFSAQQFPDLHSELNLSSLELGDSALYFCASSAGYQPQHFGDGTRLSIL.